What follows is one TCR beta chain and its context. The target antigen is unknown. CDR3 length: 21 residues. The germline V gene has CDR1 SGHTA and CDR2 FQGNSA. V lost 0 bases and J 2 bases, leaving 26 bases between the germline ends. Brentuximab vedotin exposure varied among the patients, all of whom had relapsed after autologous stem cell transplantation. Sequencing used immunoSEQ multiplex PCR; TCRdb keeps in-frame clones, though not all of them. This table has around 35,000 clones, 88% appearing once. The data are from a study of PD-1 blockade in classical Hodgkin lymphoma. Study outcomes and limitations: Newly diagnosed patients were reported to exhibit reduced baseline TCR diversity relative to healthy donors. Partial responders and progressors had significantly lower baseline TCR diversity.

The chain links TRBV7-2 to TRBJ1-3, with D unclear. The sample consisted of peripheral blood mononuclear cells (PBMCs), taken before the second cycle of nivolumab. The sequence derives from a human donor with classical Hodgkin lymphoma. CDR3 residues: CASSLAHTPALRAKTGNTIYF. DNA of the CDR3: TGTGCCAGCAGCTTAGCCCACACTCCCGCACTCCGGGCGAAGACTGGAAACACCATATATTTT.